The next 9 T cell receptor beta chains were all read from a single sample in a study of control samples from healthy donors and cancer patients. Data came from immunoSEQ multiplex PCR; TCRdb stores just in-frame clones and leaves some out. The data show around 52,000 clones, approximately 90% seen once. The sequenced sample consisted of PBMCs. The receptor set was obtained from a man aged 25-45 years with colorectal cancer.

A few counts support this clone. V gene TRBV10-2 combines with J gene TRBJ1-2; no firm D call. V shed 6 bases and J shed 0 bases, with 17 bases lying between them. The CDR3 covers 16 residues. Germline V gene lookup returns CDR1 WSHSY and CDR2 SAAADI. CDR3: CASSDPGRPSNYGYTF. The CDR3 nucleotides read TGCGCCAGCAGCGACCCCGGGAGGCCTTCTAACTATGGCTACACCTTC.

The rearrangement joins TRBV6-5 to TRBJ1-2; D is perhaps TRBD1 (5 bases). The CDR3 spans 12 residues. Germline V gives CDR1 MNHEY, CDR2 SVGAGI. The V end lost 6 bases, the J end lost 3 bases, and 8 bases lay between the germline ends. This chain's CDR3 is CASSGQYYGYTF. The CDR3 DNA reads as TGTGCCAGCAGCGGACAATACTATGGCTACACCTTC.

The chain joins TRBV7-2 to TRBJ2-2, with D possibly matching TRBD2 (5 bases). This CDR3 is 16 amino acids long. Trimming took 1 base from V and 2 from J, leaving 11 bases between them. In germline, CDR1 is SGHTA, CDR2 FQGNSA. The CDR3 coding sequence is TGTGCCAGCAGCTTAGTAGGCGGGCCTAACACCGGGGAGCTGTTTTTT. This encodes CASSLVGGPNTGELFF.

The V gene is TRBV7-2, the J gene TRBJ2-3; D gene ambiguous. V dropped 5 bases and J dropped 0 bases, with 15 bases sitting between them. The CDR3 sequence is 16 residues long. Per germline, CDR1 SGHTA and CDR2 FQGNSA. CDR3 residues: CASSALTGSSTDTQYF. Here the CDR3 DNA reads TGTGCCAGCAGCGCCCTGACGGGCTCTAGCACAGATACGCAGTATTTT.

This chain uses TRBV29-1 with TRBJ1-1, with 8 bases matching TRBD1. Germline V gene lookup returns CDR1 SQVTM and CDR2 ANQGSEA. Unmatched junction bases numbered 16, after V lost 3 bases and J lost 7 bases. The CDR3 runs to 16 residues. Written as DNA, the CDR3 is TGCAGCGTTGAGGCCAACAGGGGGTGGGGACAGTTTGAAGCTTTCTTT. Protein product: CSVEANRGWGQFEAFF.

The V gene is TRBV5-1, the J gene TRBJ2-7; no firm D call. Germline lookup yields CDR1 SGHRS and CDR2 YFSETQ. The CDR3 spans 11 residues. V lost 8 bases to trimming and J lost 6 bases, with 12 bases between them. CDR3 loop: CASFGTAEQYV. The CDR3 DNA reads TGCGCCAGTTTTGGTACGGCCGAGCAGTACGTC.

The chain links TRBV18 to TRBJ1-4; tentatively, D is TRBD1 (5 bases). This CDR3 has 16 amino acids. Trimming shortened V by 2 bases and J by 4 bases, and 14 bases separated the two germline ends. CDR1 and CDR2 (germline): KGHSH, LQKENI. The CDR3 reads CASSPFGGTDNEKLFF. Written as DNA, the CDR3 is TGTGCCAGCTCACCATTTGGGGGGACGGATAATGAAAAACTGTTTTTT.

The CDR3 is CASSDPVVGSTYEQYF. CDR3 nucleotide sequence: TGTGCCAGCAGTGATCCGGTTGTAGGGAGTACCTACGAGCAGTACTTC. The chain is built from TRBV2 and TRBJ2-7, with a weak D call TRBD2 (5 bases). The ends were cut back, 3 bases at V and 2 bases at J, with 17 bases in the middle. Germline V gives CDR1 SNHLY, CDR2 FYNNEI. The CDR3 length is 16 residues.

The CDR3 bases are TGTGCCAGCAGCTTTTCAGTCAGGGGGCGGACTGAAGCTTTCTTT. It yields the protein CASSFSVRGRTEAFF. V usage is TRBV5-6 and J usage is TRBJ1-1; TRBD1 aligns across 8 bases. The CDR3 loop spans 15 amino acids. Trimming cost V 2 bases and J 5 bases; bases outside gene matches: 8. Germline CDR1 is SGHDT and CDR2 is YYEEEE.